Shown below are 24 T cell receptor beta chains from a single sample sequenced in a study of molecular identifiers for immune sequencing clone quantification. Using its own MiXCR run on the PCR reads, TCRdb lists one record per CDR3 protein. The sample lists some 93,000 distinct CDR3 sequences; 21% were seen once. Sequencing was performed on naive CD8+ T cells from blood, with Jurkat cell RNA spiked in. Described subset: FACS-sorted CD8+CD4-CCR7+CD45RA+ naive T cells. These receptor sequences come from a human donor in good health. Some libraries in this study had Jurkat cell RNA spiked in.

This clonotype was seen at least ten times. The chain carries TRBV7-6 and TRBJ1-3; a weak D match, TRBD1 (6 bases). The V end lost 1 base, the J end lost 4 bases, and 17 bases lay between the germline ends. The germline gives CDR1 SGHVS, CDR2 FNYEAQ. The CDR3 has 17 amino acids. The CDR3 sequence is CASSLDWARGNGNTIYF. CDR3 coding DNA: TGTGCCAGCAGCTTAGACTGGGCCAGGGGAAACGGAAACACCATATATTTT.

Many counts were recorded for this clonotype. The chain employs TRBV11-2 and TRBJ2-3, with D unclear. Per germline, CDR1 SGHAT and CDR2 FQNNGV. CDR3 length: 13 amino acids. The ends were cut back, 1 base at V and 6 bases at J, with 8 bases in the middle. The CDR3 coding sequence is TGTGCCAGCAGCTTAGTGTTGCGTGATACGCAGTATTTT. Translation gives CASSLVLRDTQYF.

Points on this clonotype: This may be a read error, as it is one base from a much larger clone. The V and J genes are TRBV7-9 and TRBJ2-2; TRBD1 is a possible D gene (5 bases). The CDR3 length is 14 residues. The ends were cut back, 7 bases at V and 1 base at J, with 10 bases in the middle. Per germline, CDR1 SEHNR and CDR2 FQNEAQ (reference sequence). The CDR3 loop is CASKGYLNTGELFF. CDR3 nucleotide sequence: TGTGCCAGCAAGGGGTACTTGAACACCGGGGAGCTGTTTTTT.

This clonotype was seen ten or more times. The chain joins TRBV4-2 to TRBJ2-7; unclear D gene. Germline V gene sequence: CDR1 LGHNA, CDR2 YNFKEQ. The CDR3 spans 15 residues. V was trimmed by 0 bases and J by 2 bases, leaving 11 bases between them. CDR3 nucleotide sequence: TGTGCCAGCAGCCAAGAGGCCGCCGCGCCCTACGAGCAGTACTTC. It encodes CASSQEAAAPYEQYF.

This clonotype was counted ten times or more. This chain joins TRBV4-3 and TRBJ1-2; unclear D gene. The germline CDR1 and CDR2 sequences are LGHNA and YSLEER. Deletions cut 0 bases from V and 4 bases from J, with 6 bases between. The length of the CDR3 is 13 residues. CDR3 residues: CASSQDGPYGYTF. In DNA, the CDR3 is TGCGCCAGCAGCCAAGATGGACCCTATGGCTACACCTTC.

This clonotype was observed at least ten times. The chain links TRBV19 to TRBJ2-3; perhaps TRBD1 as D (7 bases). The CDR3 contains 16 residues. CDR1 and CDR2 from the germline V gene are LNHDA and SQIVND (reference sequence). Trimming left V 3 bases short and J 2 bases short, with 15 bases between. The CDR3 DNA reads TGTGCCAGTAGTATTTCGGGGGACAGAACCACAGATACGCAGTATTTT. It codes for CASSISGDRTTDTQYF.

This clonotype was observed many times. The chain has TRBV3-1 and TRBJ2-3; no firm D call. The germline V gene has CDR1 LGHDT and CDR2 YNNKEL (reference sequence). The V and J ends lost 4 bases and 4 bases respectively, with 9 bases between them. The CDR3 is made up of 13 amino acids. The CDR3: CASSPPGSDTQYF. The CDR3 region has the DNA TGTGCCAGCAGCCCCCCCGGGTCAGATACGCAGTATTTT.

In this sample, this clonotype turned up many times. The chain has TRBV28 and TRBJ2-7, with D unresolved. CDR3 length equals 12 residues. Trimming cost V 6 bases and J 3 bases, with 9 bases left between them. In germline, CDR1 is MDHEN, CDR2 SYDVKM. The DNA for the CDR3 is TGTGCCAGCAGCCTTCTAAACTACGAGCAGTACTTC. Its translation is CASSLLNYEQYF.

For this clonotype: One base away lies a much larger clone, so this may be a sequencing read error. The chain couples TRBV20-1 to TRBJ2-7; tentative D call: TRBD1 (6 bases). Germline V gives CDR1 DFQATT, CDR2 SNEGSKA (reference sequence). This CDR3 has 14 amino acids. DNA of the CDR3: TGCAGTGCTCTAATTCGACAGGAAACCTACGAGCTGTACTTC. It codes for CSALIRQETYELYF.

This clonotype showed up many times. V gene TRBV6-1 combines with J gene TRBJ2-3, with D possibly TRBD2 on 7 matching bases. The CDR3 loop spans 16 amino acids. Between the trimmed V and J ends, which lost 4 bases and 1 base, there was a span of 15 bases. The germline V gene has CDR1 MNHNS and CDR2 SASEGT. CDR3 nucleotide sequence: TGTGCCAGCAGTGGGGCGCGGGGGCATCGCACAGATACGCAGTATTTT. Its protein product is CASSGARGHRTDTQYF.

This chain joins TRBV10-3 and TRBJ2-1, with 8 nucleotides matching TRBD2. Germline CDR1 is ENHRY and CDR2 is SYGVKD. The CDR3 runs to 15 residues. V gave up 0 bases and J gave up 10 bases; unmatched junction bases: 8. The CDR3 sequence is CAISESGLPGGEQFF. CDR3 sequence (DNA): TGTGCCATCAGTGAGTCGGGTCTGCCGGGAGGGGAGCAGTTCTTC.

The DNA of the CDR3 is TGCGCCAGCAGCCAAGATTGGCTGGGCATAGCCAAAAACATTCAGTACTTC. It yields the protein CASSQDWLGIAKNIQYF. This chain uses TRBV4-3 with TRBJ2-4; no definite D call. This CDR3 region has 17 residues. The V gene's germline CDR1 is LGHNA and CDR2 YSLEER. With 0 bases removed from V and 0 bases from J, the gap between germline ends came to 12 bases.

The rearrangement uses TRBV7-3 and TRBJ2-1, with D unresolved. Per germline, CDR1 SGHTA and CDR2 FQGTGA. Trimming stripped 2 bases from V and 2 bases from J, with 13 bases between. This CDR3 has 16 residues. The CDR3, as DNA: TGTGCCAGCAGCTTAGACGGCAGCCCAGCCTACAATGAGCAGTTCTTC. As protein: CASSLDGSPAYNEQFF.

This sequence joins TRBV7-3 and TRBJ2-1; D is possibly TRBD2 (6 bases). CDR3 length: 16 amino acids. Germline V lookup: CDR1 SGHTA, CDR2 FQGTGA. The germline V and J ends were trimmed by 4 bases and 4 bases, with 17 bases remaining between them. CDR3 sequence reads: CASSSGTSSRYNEQFF. For the CDR3, the DNA is TGTGCCAGCAGCTCCGGGACTTCCTCCCGATACAATGAGCAGTTCTTC.

This clonotype was recorded at least ten times. This rearrangement joins TRBV6-6 to TRBJ2-1; D tentatively fits TRBD1 or TRBD2 (5 bases each). The CDR3 runs to 13 residues. The V end lost 8 bases, the J end lost 0 bases, and 8 bases lay between the germline ends. Per germline, CDR1 MNHNY and CDR2 SVGAGI (reference sequence). The CDR3 DNA is TGTGCCAGCGGGGGAAGCTCCTACAATGAGCAGTTCTTC. It yields the protein CASGGSSYNEQFF.

CDR3: CASSIGPLYEQYF. CDR3 nucleotide sequence: TGTGCCAGCTCTATTGGTCCTCTCTACGAGCAGTACTTC. The chain carries TRBV27 and TRBJ2-7; no definite D call. Germline V gene lookup returns CDR1 MNHEY and CDR2 SMNVEV (reference sequence). CDR3 length: 13 amino acids. With 8 bases removed from V and 3 bases from J, the gap between germline ends came to 14 bases.

This clonotype was recorded many times. V is TRBV28 and J is TRBJ2-3; D may be TRBD1 or TRBD2 (6 bases each). Per germline, CDR1 MDHEN and CDR2 SYDVKM. Trimming removed 3 bases at V and 1 base at J, with 8 bases between. The CDR3 spans 14 residues. CDR3 sequence reads: CASSLEGGTDTQYF. The DNA for the CDR3 is TGTGCCAGCAGTTTGGAGGGGGGCACAGATACGCAGTATTTT. Based on the CDR3 plus reference TRBV28 and TRBJ2-3, the full variable domain is DVKVTQSSRYLVKRTGEKVFLECVQDMDHENMFWYRQDPGLGLRLIYFSYDVKMKEKGDIPEGYSVSREKKERFSLILESASTNQTSMYLCASSLEGGTDTQYFGPGTRLTVL.

As to this clonotype: This sequence may be a read error, since a much larger clone differs from it by one base. J is TRBJ1-1 and V is TRBV12-3 or TRBV12-4; a possible D gene is TRBD1 (6 bases). The CDR3 runs 15 residues. The V gene lost 6 bases and the J gene lost 1 base, with 15 bases spanning the gap. CDR3 coding DNA: TGTGCCAGCAGAAAACAGGGCTGGTGGAACACTGAAGCTTTCTTT. Translated: CASRKQGWWNTEAFF.

As regards this clonotype: Given a much more abundant clone one base away, this may be a read error. The CDR3 carries no conserved terminal phenylalanine or tryptophan, so it likely arises from a read error. CDR3 residues: CASGPTGTGNQPQHL. The CDR3 DNA reads as TGTGCTAGTGGACCAACAGGGACGGGCAATCAGCCCCAGCATCTT. J is TRBJ1-5 and V is TRBV12-5; D perhaps matches TRBD1 (6 bases). The V end was cut by 6 bases, the J end by 2 bases, with 14 bases between. Germline assignment: CDR1 LGHNT and CDR2 FRNRAP. The CDR3 has 15 amino acids.

This clonotype has ten or more counts. This chain joins TRBV6-5 and TRBJ2-7; no firm D call. This CDR3 contains 16 residues. V lost 3 bases to trimming and J lost 7 bases, with 22 bases between them. CDR1 MNHEY and CDR2 SVGAGI come from the germline V gene. Written as DNA, the CDR3 is TGTGCCAGCAGTTATGGTGTAGCTCTCGTCGCTCGGGAGCAGTACTTC. Encoded protein: CASSYGVALVAREQYF.

The DNA for the CDR3 is TGCAGTACCCAACACAGGGGTGCTGAAGCTTTCTTT. Translating gives CSTQHRGAEAFF. The gene calls are TRBV20-1 and TRBJ1-1; 7 bases are shared with TRBD1. This CDR3 comprises 12 residues. Germline lookup yields CDR1 DFQATT and CDR2 SNEGSKA (reference sequence). After removal of 8 bases from V and 6 bases from J, the junction contained 9 bases not matched to a gene.

The sample holds many counts of this clonotype. The chain employs TRBV5-1 and TRBJ2-7, with D perhaps TRBD2 (6 bases). The CDR3 sequence is 12 residues long. Germline CDR1 and CDR2: SGHRS and YFSETQ. CDR3: CVGGEEDYEQYF. The DNA for the CDR3 is TGCGTCGGCGGGGAGGAGGACTACGAGCAGTACTTC.

This clonotype occurred many times. J is TRBJ1-1 and V is TRBV6-2 or TRBV6-3, with D uncertain. V was trimmed by 4 bases and J by 5 bases, leaving 8 bases between them. Germline CDR1 MNHEY, CDR2 SVGEGT. The CDR3 sequence is 12 residues long. For the CDR3, the DNA is TGTGCCAGCAGTTTCCCCGCGACTGAAGCTTTCTTT. Its translation is CASSFPATEAFF.

This clonotype was counted ten times or more. The rearrangement uses TRBV5-1 and TRBJ2-3, with 8 bases that match TRBD1. V was pared by 4 bases and J by 0 bases, with 4 bases of the junction left unmatched. The CDR3 runs to 15 residues. Germline V lookup: CDR1 SGHRS, CDR2 YFSETQ. The CDR3 reads CASSGGQGSTDTQYF. CDR3 coding DNA: TGCGCCAGCAGCGGAGGACAGGGAAGCACAGATACGCAGTATTTT.